This T cell receptor (beta chain) derives from a study of blood T cell repertoires in COVID-19. Study as a whole: Acute and convalescent COVID-19 specimens originated in the United States, Italy and Spain.

V lost 4 bases, J lost 3 bases, and 6 bases stayed unmatched. This CDR3 comprises 16 residues. Germline loops: CDR1 KGHSH, CDR2 LQKENI. Those designated as exposed participants met a COVID-19 case within 2 weeks before study entry. As originally analysed: Cell counts per sample came from amplifying reference gene primers. Repertoires were generated with immunoSEQ multiplex PCR, while TCRdb's copy carries only in-frame clones and drops some. Clonal size and the V and J genes are those of that table, whereas D and trimming came from the DNA. The sample holds about 200,000 clones, under 90% seen once. This rearrangement joins TRBV18 to TRBJ1-1, with 12 bases identical to TRBD1. The TCR sequence derives from a woman between 50 and 59 years old who had been exposed to COVID-19. The sequenced sample was PBMCs or T cells enriched from blood (not recorded which). CDR3 nucleotide sequence: TGTGCCAGCTCACGACCGGGACAGGGGGCTTACACTGAAGCTTTCTTT. This codes for CASSRPGQGAYTEAFF. The whole variable domain, filled in from reference TRBV18 and TRBJ1-1, reads NAGVMQNPRHLVRRRGQEARLRCSPMKGHSHVYWYRQLPEEGLKFMVYLQKENIIDESGMPKERFSAEFPKEGPSILRIQQVVRGDSAAYFCASSRPGQGAYTEAFFGQGTRLTVV.